This TCR beta chain was captured by sequencing in a study of blood T cell repertoires in COVID-19. Whole-study context: Sites in the United States, Italy and Spain provided acute and convalescent COVID-19 samples.

Authors' analysis steps: How many nucleated cells were present was estimated from reference gene primer amplification. Here immunoSEQ multiplex PCR was the method, and the copy in TCRdb shows in-frame clones only, minus some. For V, J and clone size, that table is used; D and trimming come from the DNA. Of roughly 170,000 clones in the sample, less than 85% are singletons; the top ten hold less than 3%. This clone has more than one count but fewer than ten. The CDR3 runs 14 residues. Germline-derived CDR1 and CDR2 are MGHDK and SYGVNS. The ends were cut back, 6 bases at V and 4 bases at J, with 14 bases in the middle.

V usage is TRBV25-1 and J usage is TRBJ2-3; tentatively, D is TRBD2 (6 bases). The specimen was peripheral blood. This TCR came from a woman of 80 years or more with acute or convalescent COVID-19. In nucleotides, the CDR3 is TGTGCCAGCAGCCCGGGAGTTTGGGCAGATACGCAGTATTTT. This gives the protein CASSPGVWADTQYF.